This T cell receptor (beta chain) emerged from a study of blood T cell repertoires in COVID-19 (dated by TCRdb to 2018 to 2020). With regard to the full study: Collaborator samples came from the United States, Italy and Spain and covered acute and convalescent phases of COVID-19. The prospective study material was composed of cDNA or gDNA derived from T cells, B-cell-depleted T cells, or PBMCs. Where available, HLA class I and class II types were taken from metadata supplied by the sample provider and were not determined by assay-based typing. Deeply sampled blood TCRbeta repertoires from subjects exposed to, actively infected with, or recovered from COVID-19 were included in the dataset. A de-identified subject ID, COVID-19 status, age in years and sex were almost always included in the sample metadata. The repertoires were made available in a free public database intended to serve as a resource for research on the immune response to SARS-CoV-2. The samples were drawn from two sources: the first 160 participants of the ongoing ImmuneRACE study, and about 1,300 subjects contributed by 6 global collaborators.

In Seattle, one collaborating source enrolled patients while the infection was active and tracked those patients longitudinally over the course of disease. Whole blood was collected in K2EDTA tubes by collaborating institutions according to the institutions' own protocols. For TCRbeta analysis, collaborators shipped samples in one of three forms: frozen whole blood, isolated PBMCs, or DNA extracted from either of those sample types. What the study reported, not specific to this receptor: Clinical and demographic metadata were provided uncurated, with the amount varying by source and participant.

The germline V gene encodes CDR1 LGHDT and CDR2 YNNKEL (reference sequence). Its CDR3 holds 13 amino acids, cysteine through phenylalanine. Kept here is only the CDR3 DNA, which spans 39 bases and is read in frame from base 1. Trimmed from V: 3 bases; trimmed from J: 3 bases; junction bases lacking a gene match: 1. TCRbeta CDR3 regions were amplified from genomic DNA using the immunoSEQ Assay, a bias-controlled multiplex PCR. Per the original workflow: Nucleated cell counts per sample were estimated from amplification of reference gene primers within the assay. To quantify the absolute abundance of each unique TCRbeta CDR3 rearrangement, sequence reads were collapsed and filtered. For each sample, productive Simpson clonality was calculated as the square root of Simpson's diversity index over productive rearrangements. TCRdb stores this immuneACCESS table with in-frame sequences only. Part of the clones is absent; in the studies checked, under half of the shortfall reflects unresolved V genes, and no reason is known for the rest. The DNA gave D and trimming, while V, J and clone size come from that table. A total of some 48,000 clones appear in this sample, 85% to 95% of them only once. About 1% of the sample is held by the ten biggest clonotypes.

On this clone: The antigen it recognizes is unknown. The record has no base qualities; no much larger clone is one base away.

Sequenced material: peripheral blood. The TCR sequence derives from a man aged 55 to 70 with COVID-19, enrolled during active disease. The rearranged segments are TRBV3-1 (or the pseudogene TRBV3-2) and TRBJ1-2; TRBD1 fits 7 bases in the junction. At the DNA level, the sequence is TGTGCCAGCAGCCACCAGGGGGACTATGGCTACACCTTC. The translation is CASSHQGDYGYTF.